The 10 T cell receptor beta chains listed next were all sequenced from one sample in a study of identical twins. TCRdb used MiXCR to reprocess the 5' RACE reads, holding one entry per CDR3 protein. The top ten hold about 12% of the sample, which has some 760,000 distinct CDR3 sequences, about 20% seen once. These data were likewise used in another study, on T cells expressing NK-cell markers.

The specimen was PBMCs. All receptors derive from a woman in her late teens or twenties in good health.

The CDR3 is CASSPPGTGPNTEAFF. The CDR3 DNA sequence: TGTGCCAGCTCACCCCCAGGTACAGGGCCGAACACTGAAGCTTTCTTT. The J gene is TRBJ1-1, the V gene TRBV18; tentative D call: TRBD1 (6 bases). CDR1 and CDR2 from the germline V gene are KGHSH and LQKENI. The CDR3 is made up of 16 amino acids. Deletions cut 3 bases from V and 1 base from J, with 15 bases between.

This clonotype was counted between two and nine times. The CDR3 loop is CASSPQGGGTYEQYF. The CDR3 bases are TGTGCCAGCAGCCCCCAAGGAGGGGGGACCTACGAGCAGTACTTC. This chain connects TRBV9 to TRBJ2-7; perhaps D is TRBD1 or TRBD2 (6 bases each). Trimming shortened V by 4 bases and J by 2 bases, and 16 bases separated the two germline ends. The CDR3 covers 15 residues. Germline CDR1 reads SGDLS; CDR2 reads YYNGEE.

The chain has TRBV5-1 and TRBJ2-1, with TRBD2 matching over 7 bases. The V and J ends lost 0 bases and 4 bases, in that order; junction bases with no gene match: 4. This CDR3 has 15 amino acids. Germline CDR1 and CDR2: SGHRS and YFSETQ. CDR3 protein: CASSLAQRGYNEQFF. In DNA, the CDR3 is TGCGCCAGCAGCTTGGCCCAGCGGGGATACAATGAGCAGTTCTTC. Variable domain in full (rest from reference TRBV5-1 and TRBJ2-1): KAGVTQTPRYLIKTRGQQVTLSCSPISGHRSVSWYQQTPGQGLQFLFEYFSETQRNKGNFPGRFSGRQFSNSRSEMNVSTLELGDSALYLCASSLAQRGYNEQFFGPGTRLTVL.

This clonotype was detected only a few times. The V call is TRBV20-1, the J call TRBJ2-3; D is uncertain. The V end lost 5 bases, the J end lost 2 bases, and 8 bases lay between the germline ends. The CDR3 is 12 amino acids. Germline lookup yields CDR1 DFQATT and CDR2 SNEGSKA (reference sequence). The CDR3 here is CSAEPYTDTQYF. For the CDR3, the DNA is TGCAGTGCTGAGCCCTACACAGATACGCAGTATTTT.

The chain has TRBV5-1 and TRBJ2-1, with no clear D. The germline V gene encodes CDR1 SGHRS and CDR2 YFSETQ. Trimming left V 2 bases short and J 0 bases short, with 6 bases between. CDR3 length: 14 residues. The CDR3 DNA reads as TGCGCCAGCAGCTTTAAAAGCTCCTACAATGAGCAGTTCTTC. Amino acid sequence: CASSFKSSYNEQFF.

The count of this clonotype is one. V is TRBV18 and J is TRBJ2-7; TRBD1 matches 7 bases. Trimming removed 3 bases from V and 1 base from J; junction bases left unmatched: 6. Germline CDR1 and CDR2: KGHSH and LQKENI. The CDR3 contains 15 residues. Here the CDR3 DNA reads TGTGCCAGCTCACCGGGACAGCGAAATTCCTACGAGCAGTACTTC. Its translation: CASSPGQRNSYEQYF.

This clonotype was recorded a few times. This chain connects TRBV5-1 to TRBJ2-7, with D perhaps matching TRBD1 (6 bases). The germline CDR1 and CDR2 sequences are SGHRS and YFSETQ. The CDR3 is 14 residues long. Trimming removed 0 bases from V and 5 bases from J, with 12 bases in between. CDR3 region: CASSLGQGHDEQYF. DNA for the CDR3: TGCGCCAGCAGCTTGGGCCAGGGACATGACGAGCAGTACTTC.

The chain is built from TRBV29-1 and TRBJ2-7, with 9 nucleotides matching TRBD1. V shed 4 bases and J 2 bases; nucleotides not matched to a gene: 12. Germline-derived CDR1 and CDR2 are SQVTM and ANQGSEA. The CDR3 loop spans 16 amino acids. Here the CDR3 DNA reads TGCAGCGTTGGGGACAGGGTCCTTGGAGAGACCTACGAGCAGTACTTC. As protein: CSVGDRVLGETYEQYF.

The genes are TRBV3-1 and TRBJ2-1; D is ambiguous. Germline loops: CDR1 LGHDT, CDR2 YNNKEL (reference sequence). This CDR3 spans 11 amino acids. Trimming stripped 3 bases from V and 6 bases from J, with 3 bases between. The CDR3 DNA sequence: TGTGCCAGCAGCCACCCCAATGAGCAGTTCTTC. Amino acid sequence: CASSHPNEQFF.

This clonotype was detected many times. The chain joins TRBV12-3 or TRBV12-4 to TRBJ2-7, with unresolved D. The CDR3 extends over 12 amino acids. The germline V and J ends were trimmed by 5 bases and 3 bases, with 8 bases remaining between them. The CDR3 loop is CASSPGLYEQYF. The CDR3 bases are TGTGCCAGCAGTCCCGGGCTCTACGAGCAGTACTTC.